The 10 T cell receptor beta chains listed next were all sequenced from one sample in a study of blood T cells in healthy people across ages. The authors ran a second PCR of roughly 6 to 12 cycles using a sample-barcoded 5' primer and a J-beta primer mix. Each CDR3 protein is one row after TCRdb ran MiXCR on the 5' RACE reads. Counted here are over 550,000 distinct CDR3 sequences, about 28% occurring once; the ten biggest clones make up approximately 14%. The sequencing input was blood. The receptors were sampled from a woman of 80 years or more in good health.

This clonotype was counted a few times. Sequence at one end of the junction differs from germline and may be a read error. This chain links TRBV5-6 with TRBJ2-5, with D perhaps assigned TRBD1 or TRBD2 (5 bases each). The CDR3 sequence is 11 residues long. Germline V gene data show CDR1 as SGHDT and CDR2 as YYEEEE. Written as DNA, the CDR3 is TGTGCCAGCAGCAGGGGACCTCGTCAGGACTTC. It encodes CASSRGPRQDF. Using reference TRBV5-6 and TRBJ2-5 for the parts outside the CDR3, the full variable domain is DAGVTQSPTHLIKTRGQQVTLRCSPKSGHDTVSWYQQALGQGPQFIFQYYEEEERQRGNFPDRFSGHQFPNYSSELNVNALLLGDSALYLCASSRGPRQDFGPGTRLLVL.

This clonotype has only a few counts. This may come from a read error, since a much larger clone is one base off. The CDR3 DNA is TGTGCCAGCAGTATTGGGACTTGGCAGCCCCAGTATTTT. As protein: CASSIGTWQPQYF. J is TRBJ1-5 and V is TRBV6-6, with a weak D call TRBD2 (6 bases). The end of the DNA aligns better with TRBJ2-3, so the J call may be wrong. CDR1 MNHNY and CDR2 SVGAGI come from the germline V gene (reference sequence). CDR3 size: 13 residues.

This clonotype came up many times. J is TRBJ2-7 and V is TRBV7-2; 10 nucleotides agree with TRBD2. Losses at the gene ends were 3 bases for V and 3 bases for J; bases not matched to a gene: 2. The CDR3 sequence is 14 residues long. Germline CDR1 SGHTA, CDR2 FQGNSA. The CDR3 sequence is CASSFLAGDYEQYF. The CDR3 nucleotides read TGTGCCAGCAGCTTTCTAGCGGGGGACTACGAGCAGTACTTC.

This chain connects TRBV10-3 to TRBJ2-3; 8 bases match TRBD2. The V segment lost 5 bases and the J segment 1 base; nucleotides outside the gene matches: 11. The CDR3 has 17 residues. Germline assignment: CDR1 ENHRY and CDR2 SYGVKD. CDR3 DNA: TGTGCCATCAGTTCAACTGTCGGGACTAGGGGCACAGATACGCAGTATTTT. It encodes CAISSTVGTRGTDTQYF.

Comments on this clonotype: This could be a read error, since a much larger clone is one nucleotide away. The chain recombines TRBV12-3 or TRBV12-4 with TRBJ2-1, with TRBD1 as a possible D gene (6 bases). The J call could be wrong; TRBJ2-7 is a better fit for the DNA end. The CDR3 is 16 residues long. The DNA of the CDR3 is TGTGCCAGCAGTTCCCACCCACCCAGGGGACACAATGAGCAGTACTTC. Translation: CASSSHPPRGHNEQYF.

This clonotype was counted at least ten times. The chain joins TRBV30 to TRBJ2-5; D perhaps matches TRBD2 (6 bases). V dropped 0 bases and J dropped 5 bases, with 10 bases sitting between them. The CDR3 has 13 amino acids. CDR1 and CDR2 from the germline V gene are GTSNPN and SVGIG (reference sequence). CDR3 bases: TGTGCCTGGAGTGTCGGAGGGACGGAGACCCAGTACTTC. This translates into CAWSVGGTETQYF.

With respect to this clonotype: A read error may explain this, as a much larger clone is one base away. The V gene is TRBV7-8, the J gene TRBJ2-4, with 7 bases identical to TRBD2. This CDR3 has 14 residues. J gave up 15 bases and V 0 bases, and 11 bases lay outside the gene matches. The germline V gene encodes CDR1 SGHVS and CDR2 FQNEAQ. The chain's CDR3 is CASSLARGTYERYF. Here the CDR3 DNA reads TGTGCCAGCAGCTTAGCGCGGGGGACCTACGAGCGGTACTTC. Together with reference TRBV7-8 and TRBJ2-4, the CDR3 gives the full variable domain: GAGVSQSPRYKVAKRGQDVALRCDPISGHVSLFWYQQALGQGPEFLTYFQNEAQLDKSGLPSDRFFAERPEGSVSTLKIQRTQQEDSAVYLCASSLARGTYERYFGAGTRLSVL.

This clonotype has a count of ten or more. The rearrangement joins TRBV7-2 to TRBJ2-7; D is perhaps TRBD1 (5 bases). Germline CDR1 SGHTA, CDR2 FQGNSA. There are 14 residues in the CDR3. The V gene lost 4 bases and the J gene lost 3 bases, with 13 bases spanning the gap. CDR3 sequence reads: CASSSQGGYYEQYF. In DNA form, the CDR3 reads TGTGCCAGCAGCTCCCAGGGTGGGTACTACGAGCAGTACTTC.

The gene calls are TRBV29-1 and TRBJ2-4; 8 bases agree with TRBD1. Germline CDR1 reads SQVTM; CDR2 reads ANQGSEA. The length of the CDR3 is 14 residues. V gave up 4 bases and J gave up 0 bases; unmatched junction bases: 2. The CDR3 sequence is CSVGQGSAKNIQYF. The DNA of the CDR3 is TGCAGCGTTGGACAGGGGTCAGCCAAAAACATTCAGTACTTC.

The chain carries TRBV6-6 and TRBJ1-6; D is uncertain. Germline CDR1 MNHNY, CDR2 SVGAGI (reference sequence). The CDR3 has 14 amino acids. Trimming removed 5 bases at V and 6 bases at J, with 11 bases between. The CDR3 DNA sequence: TGTGCCAGCAGTCTAGTGGGCAGTAATTCACCCCTCCACTTT. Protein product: CASSLVGSNSPLHF.